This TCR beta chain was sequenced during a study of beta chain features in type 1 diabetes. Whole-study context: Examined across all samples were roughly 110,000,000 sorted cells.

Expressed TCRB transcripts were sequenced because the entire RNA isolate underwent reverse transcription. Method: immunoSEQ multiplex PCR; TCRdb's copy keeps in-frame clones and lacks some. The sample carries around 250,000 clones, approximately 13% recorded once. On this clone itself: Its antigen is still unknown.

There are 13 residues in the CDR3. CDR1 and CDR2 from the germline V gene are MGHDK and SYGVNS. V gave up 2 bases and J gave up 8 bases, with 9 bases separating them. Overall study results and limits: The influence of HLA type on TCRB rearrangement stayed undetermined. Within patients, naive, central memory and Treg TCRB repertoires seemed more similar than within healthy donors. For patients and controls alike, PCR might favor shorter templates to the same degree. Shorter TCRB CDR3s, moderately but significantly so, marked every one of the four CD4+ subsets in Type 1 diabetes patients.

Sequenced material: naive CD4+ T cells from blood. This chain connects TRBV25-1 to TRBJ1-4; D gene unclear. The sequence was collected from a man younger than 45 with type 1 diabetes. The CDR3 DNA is TGTGCCAGCAGTGAAAGTATACGGGAAAAACTGTTTTTT. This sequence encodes CASSESIREKLFF. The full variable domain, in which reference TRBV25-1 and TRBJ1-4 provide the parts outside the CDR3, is EADIYQTPRYLVIGTGKKITLECSQTMGHDKMYWYQQDPGMELHLIHYSYGVNSTEKGDLSSESTVSRIRTEHFPLTLESARPSHTSQYLCASSESIREKLFFGSGTQLSVL.